This T cell receptor beta chain was documented in a study of follicular helper T cells after annual influenza vaccination. Study context: Blood was drawn on days 0, 7 and 28 after vaccination.

The CDR3 has 13 residues. Germline V gives CDR1 MDHEN, CDR2 SYDVKM. V lost 2 bases and J lost 7, with 9 bases in between. The time point denotes: 2015-2016 season, 7 days after influenza vaccination. Generated by immunoSEQ multiplex PCR, the TCRdb table keeps only in-frame clones and is missing some. The sample includes approximately 7,400 clones, approximately 88% of them seen just once. This rearrangement joins TRBV28 to TRBJ1-5, with TRBD1 as a possible D gene (5 bases). Sample: CXCR5+ CD38- circulating T follicular helper cells from blood, taken 7 days after influenza vaccination. The subset denotes: circulating Tfh, non-naive CD4+CXCR5+PD-1+ (ICOS+CD38+ or ICOS-CD38-). This TCR was recovered from an adult who received the influenza vaccine. The DNA for the CDR3 is TGTGCCAGCAGTTTAGAGGGGCAGCAGCCCCAGCATTTT. Amino acid sequence: CASSLEGQQPQHF. Filled out from reference TRBV28 and TRBJ1-5, the complete variable domain reads DVKVTQSSRYLVKRTGEKVFLECVQDMDHENMFWYRQDPGLGLRLIYFSYDVKMKEKGDIPEGYSVSREKKERFSLILESASTNQTSMYLCASSLEGQQPQHFGDGTRLSIL.